A single sample is the source of the 27 T cell receptor beta chains below, sequenced in a study of early T cells in non-severe SARS-CoV-2 infection. A single record per CDR3 protein comes from TCRdb applying MiXCR to the 5' RACE reads. The repertoire holds tens of thousands of distinct CDR3 sequences, around 9% seen once, with more than 20% in the top ten. The specimen was whole blood. Receptor source: an adult who was a healthcare worker with PCR-confirmed SARS-CoV-2 infection or an uninfected control (not recorded which).

This clonotype was seen a few times. The chain couples TRBV7-6 to TRBJ2-2; D call uncertain. In germline, CDR1 is SGHVS, CDR2 FNYEAQ. This CDR3 is built from 12 residues. The V and J ends lost 3 bases and 8 bases respectively, with 7 bases between them. CDR3 sequence reads: CASSLELGELFF. The CDR3 DNA follows: TGTGCCAGCAGCTTGGAGTTGGGGGAGCTGTTTTTT.

This clonotype was recorded a few times. The chain couples TRBV3-1 to TRBJ2-7; no clear D gene. V was clipped by 4 bases and J by 0 bases, with 10 bases between them. The CDR3 contains 14 residues. Germline CDR1 and CDR2: LGHDT and YNNKEL (reference sequence). The CDR3: CASSPNVGSYEQYF. DNA for the CDR3: TGTGCCAGCAGCCCGAACGTGGGCTCCTACGAGCAGTACTTC.

J is TRBJ2-2 and V is TRBV12-3 or TRBV12-4; no clear D gene. V lost 3 bases and J lost 1, with 9 bases in between. The CDR3 totals 15 residues. CDR3 sequence reads: CASSFKGVNTGELFF. As DNA, the CDR3 is TGTGCCAGCAGTTTTAAGGGTGTGAACACCGGGGAGCTGTTTTTT.

This clonotype was counted between two and nine times. This chain joins TRBV5-1 and TRBJ2-7; D is unclear. The V gene's germline CDR1 is SGHRS and CDR2 YFSETQ. V was pared by 2 bases and J by 7 bases, with 16 bases between. This CDR3 region has 14 residues. CDR3 amino acids: CASSLGLQGGEQYF. CDR3 nucleotides: TGCGCCAGCAGCTTAGGCCTTCAAGGTGGGGAGCAGTACTTC.

In its sample, this clonotype was seen a few times. The chain couples TRBV5-5 to TRBJ2-5; the match to TRBD1 covers 7 bases. Germline CDR1 SGHKS, CDR2 YYEKEE (reference sequence). There are 14 residues in the CDR3. Trimming cost V 4 bases and J 2 bases; bases outside gene matches: 5. The CDR3 sequence is CASSRGQPQETQYF. In nucleotides, the CDR3 is TGTGCCAGCAGCCGGGGACAGCCTCAAGAGACCCAGTACTTC.

In its sample, this clonotype was seen many times. The chain couples TRBV7-9 to TRBJ2-7, with 11 nucleotides matching TRBD1. Germline CDR1 reads SEHNR; CDR2 reads FQNEAQ (reference sequence). This CDR3 spans 15 amino acids. Trimming took 5 bases from V and 4 from J; bases not matched to a gene: 7. CDR3: CASSHGQGARYEQYF. CDR3 nucleotides: TGTGCCAGCAGCCACGGACAGGGGGCGAGATACGAGCAGTACTTC.

V usage is TRBV5-1 and J usage is TRBJ2-3, with D hard to call. This CDR3 comprises 14 residues. The germline V gene has CDR1 SGHRS and CDR2 YFSETQ. Trimming shortened V by 0 bases and J by 5 bases, and 10 bases separated the two germline ends. The CDR3 protein is CASSLGWVEDTQYF. The DNA for the CDR3 is TGCGCCAGCAGCTTGGGCTGGGTTGAAGATACGCAGTATTTT.

This clonotype has just a few counts. This rearrangement joins TRBV3-1 to TRBJ1-2; TRBD1 matches 7 bases. There are 14 residues in the CDR3. Trimming cost V 1 base and J 8 bases; bases outside gene matches: 7. Looked up from germline, CDR1 is LGHDT and CDR2 is YNNKEL (reference sequence). CDR3 bases: TGTGCCAGCAGCCAAGTACAGGGGAGGCGGGGCTACACCTTC. This gives the protein CASSQVQGRRGYTF.

This clonotype has more than one count but fewer than ten. V is TRBV19 and J is TRBJ1-5; the D is unclear. This CDR3 is built from 14 residues. Germline-derived CDR1 and CDR2 are LNHDA and SQIVND (reference sequence). Trimming shortened V by 3 bases and J by 0 bases, and 6 bases separated the two germline ends. The CDR3 loop reads CASSIIHSNQPQHF. In DNA, the CDR3 is TGTGCCAGTAGTATTATTCATAGCAATCAGCCCCAGCATTTT.

The chain carries TRBV6-2 or TRBV6-3 and TRBJ2-1; the match to TRBD1 covers 10 bases. The length of the CDR3 is 14 residues. V shed 6 bases and J 7 bases; nucleotides not matched to a gene: 6. Germline CDR1 MNHEY, CDR2 SVGEGT. The CDR3, as DNA: TGTGCCAGCAGGAGTGGGGACAGGGGAAATGAGCAGTTCTTC. It codes for CASRSGDRGNEQFF.

V is TRBV2 and J is TRBJ1-3; unclear D gene. Germline-derived CDR1 and CDR2 are SNHLY and FYNNEI. The length of the CDR3 is 13 residues. V lost 3 bases and J 0 bases, leaving 3 bases between the germline ends. The CDR3 is CASSETSGNTIYF. In DNA form, the CDR3 reads TGTGCCAGCAGTGAGACCTCTGGAAACACCATATATTTT.

Ten or more counts support this clonotype. The chain joins TRBV5-1 to TRBJ2-2, with 7 nucleotides matching TRBD2. From germline, CDR1 is SGHRS and CDR2 YFSETQ. With 3 bases clipped from V and 4 bases from J, the junction kept 6 bases outside the gene matches. The CDR3 contains 15 residues. CDR3 loop: CASSWEGPFTGELFF. The CDR3 coding sequence is TGCGCCAGCAGCTGGGAGGGACCGTTCACCGGGGAGCTGTTTTTT.

A few counts support this clonotype. The V call is TRBV7-9, the J call TRBJ2-2; D is ambiguous. The CDR3 spans 12 residues. The germline gives CDR1 SEHNR, CDR2 FQNEAQ (reference sequence). V gave up 8 bases and J gave up 6 bases, with 10 bases separating them. The CDR3 region is CASRPVAGELFF. In DNA form, the CDR3 reads TGTGCCAGCCGACCGGTGGCCGGGGAGCTGTTTTTT.

This clonotype appeared a few times. The chain has TRBV7-8 and TRBJ1-5; D perhaps matches TRBD1 (5 bases). Between the trimmed V and J ends, which lost 3 bases and 4 bases, there was a span of 16 bases. This CDR3 has 16 amino acids. From germline, CDR1 is SGHVS and CDR2 FQNEAQ. The DNA for the CDR3 is TGTGCCAGCAGCTTGAGCAGGAGGGGCCCAAATCAGCCCCAGCATTTT. Its translation: CASSLSRRGPNQPQHF.

The CDR3 bases are TGTGCCAGCAGCTTACTCCGGGACACCCACACAGATACGCAGTATTTT. Its protein is CASSLLRDTHTDTQYF. This chain connects TRBV7-9 to TRBJ2-3; weak D call: TRBD1 (6 bases). The ends were cut back, 2 bases at V and 2 bases at J, with 14 bases in the middle. The germline CDR1 and CDR2 sequences are SEHNR and FQNEAQ (reference sequence). This CDR3 is built from 16 residues.

This clonotype was recorded at least ten times. The chain employs TRBV20-1 and TRBJ1-1, with D perhaps TRBD1 (5 bases). V was pared by 3 bases and J by 1 base, with 9 bases between. Per the germline V gene, CDR1 is DFQATT and CDR2 is SNEGSKA (reference sequence). This CDR3 comprises 13 residues. CDR3 in amino acids: CSARGQTNTEAFF. CDR3 nucleotides: TGCAGTGCTAGGGGGCAGACGAACACTGAAGCTTTCTTT.

The J gene is TRBJ2-3, the V gene TRBV4-1; 12 bases fit TRBD2. Losses at the gene ends were 2 bases for V and 4 bases for J; bases not matched to a gene: 1. CDR3 size: 15 residues. Germline V gene lookup returns CDR1 MGHRA and CDR2 YSYEKL. CDR3 loop: CASSQLAGGPDTQYF. Here the CDR3 DNA reads TGCGCCAGCAGCCAACTAGCGGGGGGGCCAGATACGCAGTATTTT.

This clonotype was seen many times. This chain links TRBV6-6 with TRBJ2-7; 7 bases map to TRBD1. Trimming cost V 7 bases and J 6 bases; bases outside gene matches: 12. The CDR3 runs to 14 residues. Germline lookup yields CDR1 MNHNY and CDR2 SVGAGI (reference sequence). CDR3 nucleotide sequence: TGTGCCAGCACCCTACAGGGGCAAGCAGGCGAGCAGTACTTC. Its protein product is CASTLQGQAGEQYF.

The rearrangement uses TRBV7-9 and TRBJ1-5; no clear D gene. This CDR3 region has 12 residues. Trimming removed 2 bases from V and 6 bases from J, with 5 bases in between. Germline assignment: CDR1 SEHNR and CDR2 FQNEAQ (reference sequence). CDR3 protein: CASSLPGQPQHF. CDR3 DNA: TGTGCCAGCAGCTTACCCGGTCAGCCCCAGCATTTT. The full variable domain, in which reference TRBV7-9 and TRBJ1-5 provide the parts outside the CDR3, is DTGVSQNPRHKITKRGQNVTFRCDPISEHNRLYWYRQTLGQGPEFLTYFQNEAQLEKSRLLSDRFSAERPKGSFSTLEIQRTEQGDSAMYLCASSLPGQPQHFGDGTRLSIL.

This clonotype was observed a handful of times. DNA of the CDR3: TGTGCCAGCAGTTTAGAGCGGCTAGTAGAGACCCAGTACTTC. Its translation: CASSLERLVETQYF. The chain joins TRBV12-3 or TRBV12-4 to TRBJ2-5, with D possibly TRBD2 on 5 matching bases. The CDR3 runs 14 residues. V dropped 1 base and J dropped 4 bases, with 10 bases sitting between them.

This clonotype was recorded a few times. This rearrangement joins TRBV12-3 or TRBV12-4 to TRBJ2-7; unclear D gene. V was pared by 1 base and J by 6 bases, with 16 bases between. The CDR3 spans 15 residues. The chain's CDR3 is CASSLEGLSWSEQYF. The CDR3 bases are TGTGCCAGCAGTTTAGAGGGCCTTAGTTGGAGCGAGCAGTACTTC.

J is TRBJ2-5 and V is TRBV7-6, with D possibly being TRBD2 (6 bases). This CDR3 is built from 13 residues. From germline, CDR1 is SGHVS and CDR2 FNYEAQ. Trimming pared 4 bases from V and 3 bases from J, leaving 9 bases between. The CDR3 DNA follows: TGTGCCAGCAGCTCCCCTAGCGAAGAGACCCAGTACTTC. Protein sequence: CASSSPSEETQYF.

This clonotype has more than one count but fewer than ten. The chain combines TRBV5-1 with TRBJ1-1; D is ambiguous. This CDR3 region has 15 residues. Trimming cost V 4 bases and J 1 base, with 14 bases left between them. Germline assignment: CDR1 SGHRS and CDR2 YFSETQ. The CDR3 loop is CASSRDDIGNTEAFF. CDR3 nucleotides: TGCGCCAGCAGCCGAGACGATATCGGGAACACTGAAGCTTTCTTT.

The gene calls are TRBV7-8 and TRBJ2-5; D gene ambiguous. In germline, CDR1 is SGHVS, CDR2 FQNEAQ. V was clipped by 1 base and J by 1 base, with 4 bases between them. The length of the CDR3 is 13 residues. Here the CDR3 DNA reads TGTGCCAGCAGCTTAGGCAGCCAAGAGACCCAGTACTTC. Translating gives CASSLGSQETQYF.

For the CDR3, the DNA is TGTGCCAGCAGCGCCCTTGACAATGAGCAGTTCTTC. It codes for CASSALDNEQFF. The V gene is TRBV9, the J gene TRBJ2-1; D gene ambiguous. Per the germline V gene, CDR1 is SGDLS and CDR2 is YYNGEE. Trimming stripped 3 bases from V and 5 bases from J, with 6 bases between. This CDR3 comprises 12 residues.

This clonotype was recorded many times. The V call is TRBV19, the J call TRBJ2-2; TRBD1 agrees at 9 bases. Unmatched junction bases numbered 4, after V lost 7 bases and J lost 1 base. There are 15 residues in the CDR3. Germline loops: CDR1 LNHDA, CDR2 SQIVND (reference sequence). CDR3 region: CASKLTGGNTGELFF. In DNA form, the CDR3 reads TGTGCCAGTAAGCTGACAGGGGGGAACACCGGGGAGCTGTTTTTT.

This clonotype has a count of ten or more. The V and J genes are TRBV4-1 and TRBJ2-7, with D possibly being TRBD1 (6 bases). Germline CDR1 is MGHRA and CDR2 is YSYEKL. This CDR3 is built from 13 residues. Trimming left V 0 bases short and J 10 bases short, with 13 bases between. This CDR3 reads CASSQDLVGQQYF. Here the CDR3 DNA reads TGCGCCAGCAGCCAAGATCTGGTGGGACAACAGTACTTC.